These 17 T cell receptor beta chains were all obtained from the same sample, sequenced in a study of blood T cell repertoires in COVID-19. Sequencing was performed with immunoSEQ multiplex PCR; in TCRdb, only in-frame clones are kept and a portion is missing. Here the sample spans around 78,000 clones, 88% being singletons. The sequencing input was peripheral blood. Receptors originate from a human donor in a cohort sampled during active COVID-19.

The V and J genes are TRBV2 and TRBJ1-4, with TRBD1 identical over 7 bases. V dropped 6 bases and J dropped 8; count of bases not matched to a gene: 6. The length of the CDR3 is 13 residues. Germline V gene lookup returns CDR1 SNHLY and CDR2 FYNNEI. The CDR3 bases are TGTGCCAGCAGGACAGGGATGAACGAAAAACTGTTTTTT. Translation: CASRTGMNEKLFF.

The chain uses TRBV5-6 and TRBJ2-5; perhaps TRBD2 as D (5 bases). From germline, CDR1 is SGHDT and CDR2 YYEEEE. Between the trimmed V and J ends, which lost 4 bases and 1 base, there was a span of 14 bases. The length of the CDR3 is 15 residues. CDR3 sequence reads: CASSDSSRGQETQYF. The CDR3 region has the DNA TGTGCCAGCAGCGATAGTTCCCGGGGCCAAGAGACCCAGTACTTC.

The CDR3 sequence: CASSGTGLSEAFF. The CDR3 bases are TGTGCCAGCTCTGGGACAGGATTGAGTGAAGCTTTCTTT. The chain couples TRBV18 to TRBJ1-1; TRBD1 aligns across 8 bases. The CDR3 runs 13 residues. CDR1 and CDR2 (germline): KGHSH, LQKENI. V was pared by 6 bases and J by 7 bases, with 7 bases of the junction left unmatched. Variable domain in full (rest from reference TRBV18 and TRBJ1-1): NAGVMQNPRHLVRRRGQEARLRCSPMKGHSHVYWYRQLPEEGLKFMVYLQKENIIDESGMPKERFSAEFPKEGPSILRIQQVVRGDSAAYFCASSGTGLSEAFFGQGTRLTVV.

This clone was counted a few times. The J gene is TRBJ1-1, the V gene TRBV19, with TRBD1 identical over 12 bases. Germline loops: CDR1 LNHDA, CDR2 SQIVND (reference sequence). This CDR3 comprises 16 residues. The V gene end was trimmed by 9 bases and the J gene end by 6 bases; junction bases not matched to a gene: 14. This CDR3 is CASCPGTGGGGAEAFF. CDR3 nucleotide sequence: TGTGCCAGCTGCCCGGGGACAGGGGGCGGAGGGGCTGAAGCTTTCTTT.

This clone was seen a handful of times. This chain joins TRBV18 and TRBJ1-2; D might be TRBD1 (5 bases). Germline lookup yields CDR1 KGHSH and CDR2 LQKENI. The ends were cut back, 5 bases at V and 5 bases at J, with 15 bases in the middle. The length of the CDR3 is 14 residues. The CDR3 DNA reads TGTGCCAGCTCATCAAGCGGGACGCTGTATGGCTACACCTTC. Residues: CASSSSGTLYGYTF.

This clone was seen once. V usage is TRBV5-4 and J usage is TRBJ2-1, with TRBD2 matching 10 bases. The length of the CDR3 is 15 residues. Germline V lookup: CDR1 SGHNT, CDR2 YYREEE (reference sequence). Germline trimming cut 4 bases from V and 6 bases from J; bases unmatched to any gene: 7. CDR3 sequence: CASSPLAGVPNEQFF. Here the CDR3 DNA reads TGTGCCAGCAGCCCCCTAGCGGGAGTCCCCAATGAGCAGTTCTTC. Looking up the rest from reference TRBV5-4 and TRBJ2-1 gives the full variable domain: ETGVTQSPTHLIKTRGQQVTLRCSSQSGHNTVSWYQQALGQGPQFIFQYYREEENGRGNFPPRFSGLQFPNYSSELNVNALELDDSALYLCASSPLAGVPNEQFFGPGTRLTVL.

This rearrangement joins TRBV7-2 to TRBJ2-7, with 7 positions matching TRBD2. Germline V gene lookup returns CDR1 SGHTA and CDR2 FQGNSA. V shed 5 bases and J 2 bases; nucleotides not matched to a gene: 9. This CDR3 has 15 residues. CDR3 in amino acids: CASSLTSSGTYEQYF. For the CDR3, the DNA is TGTGCCAGCAGCCTAACCTCTAGCGGAACCTACGAGCAGTACTTC.

The chain carries TRBV19 and TRBJ1-2; D remains unclear. The CDR3 length is 14 residues. Germline lookup yields CDR1 LNHDA and CDR2 SQIVND (reference sequence). V lost 4 bases and J 0 bases, leaving 9 bases between the germline ends. This chain's CDR3 is CASSKRETNYGYTF. CDR3 nucleotide sequence: TGTGCCAGTAGTAAACGAGAGACTAACTATGGCTACACCTTC. The full variable domain, rest sourced from reference TRBV19 and TRBJ1-2, is DGGITQSPKYLFRKEGQNVTLSCEQNLNHDAMYWYRQDPGQGLRLIYYSQIVNDFQKGDIAEGYSVSREKKESFPLTVTSAQKNPTAFYLCASSKRETNYGYTFGSGTRLTVV.

CDR3 DNA: TGTGCCAGCAGGACAGTCATTCAGTACTTC. This translates into CASRTVIQYF. This chain connects TRBV2 to TRBJ2-4; perhaps TRBD1 as D (5 bases). Germline V gene sequence: CDR1 SNHLY, CDR2 FYNNEI. This CDR3 is 10 amino acids long. The V end lost 6 bases, the J end lost 9 bases, and 6 bases lay between the germline ends.

The chain has TRBV20-1 and TRBJ1-1; tentative D call: TRBD1 (5 bases). The CDR3 is 12 residues long. The germline CDR1 and CDR2 sequences are DFQATT and SNEGSKA (reference sequence). V was trimmed by 3 bases and J by 7 bases, leaving 12 bases between them. The CDR3 DNA reads as TGCAGTGCTAGTCAGGGATACGATGAAGCTTTCTTT. It codes for CSASQGYDEAFF.

CDR3 nucleotides: TGTGCCAGCAGCCAGACAGGGAGTGACTATGGCTACACCTTC. This gives the protein CASSQTGSDYGYTF. The V and J genes are TRBV9 and TRBJ1-2; 7 bases are a match to TRBD1. Germline lookup yields CDR1 SGDLS and CDR2 YYNGEE. V was pared by 4 bases and J by 3 bases, with 6 bases of the junction left unmatched. The CDR3 has 14 amino acids.

The V and J genes are TRBV7-2 and TRBJ1-3, with 9 bases aligning to TRBD1. V dropped 5 bases and J dropped 4; count of bases not matched to a gene: 6. This CDR3 comprises 15 residues. Germline loops: CDR1 SGHTA, CDR2 FQGNSA. CDR3: CASSLVTGGGNTIYF. DNA of the CDR3: TGTGCCAGCAGCCTTGTGACAGGGGGAGGAAACACCATATATTTT. The variable domain in full, completed from reference TRBV7-2 and TRBJ1-3, reads GAGVSQSPSNKVTEKGKDVELRCDPISGHTALYWYRQSLGQGLEFLIYFQGNSAPDKSGLPSDRFSAERTGGSVSTLTIQRTQQEDSAVYLCASSLVTGGGNTIYFGEGSWLTVV.

The rearrangement joins TRBV11-2 to TRBJ1-3; 10 bases match TRBD1. This CDR3 comprises 15 residues. After removal of 5 bases from V and 4 bases from J, the junction contained 5 bases not matched to a gene. Germline-derived CDR1 and CDR2 are SGHAT and FQNNGV. The CDR3 DNA sequence: TGTGCCAGCAGCCCTCGGACAGGGGGAGGAAACACCATATATTTT. Protein sequence: CASSPRTGGGNTIYF.

V gene TRBV20-1 combines with J gene TRBJ2-7, with 8 bases fitting TRBD1. Unmatched junction bases numbered 7, after V lost 3 bases and J lost 3 bases. Per the germline V gene, CDR1 is DFQATT and CDR2 is SNEGSKA (reference sequence). The CDR3 runs 14 residues. The CDR3 sequence: CSASPGTGGYEQYF. Written as DNA, the CDR3 is TGCAGTGCTAGTCCCGGGACAGGTGGCTACGAGCAGTACTTC.

The chain couples TRBV12-3 or TRBV12-4 to TRBJ2-7, with D unresolved. V was pared by 5 bases and J by 1 base, with 3 bases between. CDR3 length: 11 residues. In DNA form, the CDR3 reads TGTGCCAGCAGTGCGTCCTACGAGCAGTACTTC. It is translated as CASSASYEQYF.

The chain employs TRBV19 and TRBJ2-3; 11 bases fit TRBD1. V gave up 5 bases and J gave up 6 bases; unmatched junction bases: 13. The CDR3 runs 17 residues. From germline, CDR1 is LNHDA and CDR2 SQIVND (reference sequence). The CDR3 spells CASSPVPGTGGVDTQYF. The CDR3 DNA follows: TGTGCCAGTAGTCCGGTACCCGGGACAGGGGGAGTGGATACGCAGTATTTT.

The rearrangement uses TRBV6-1 and TRBJ2-7; 10 nucleotides align to TRBD2. Trimming took 3 bases from V and 3 from J; bases not matched to a gene: 14. The CDR3 is 18 amino acids. Per germline, CDR1 MNHNS and CDR2 SASEGT. CDR3 loop: CASSEAGLAGDQLYEQYF. CDR3 coding DNA: TGTGCCAGCAGTGAGGCGGGGCTAGCGGGAGACCAACTCTACGAGCAGTACTTC.